The 11 T cell receptor beta chains reported below all come from one sample, sequenced in a study of tumor-infiltrating lymphocytes in primary liver carcinoma. Total RNA amounting to roughly 450 ng was the source from which TCR beta cDNA was made with a constant-region primer. Sequencing libraries for TCR beta derived from three nested multiplex PCR rounds that used slightly modified ARM-PCR. A C-beta reverse primer and TRBV1-TRBV30 forward primers served in each of the first two PCR rounds, at ten to eleven cycles apiece. MiXCR, run by TCRdb on the multiplex PCR reads, gives a single entry per CDR3 protein. The sample consists of approximately 73,000 distinct CDR3 sequences, 65% to 75% of them appearing once. Co-extraction of RNA and DNA was performed on roughly 20-33 mg of unsorted bulk tissue. Sequenced input: liver tumor tissue from sampling region 4. Sample subset: tumor region T4, right-lateral pole. The receptors derive from a woman aged 60-75 years with primary liver carcinoma and hepatitis B virus infection.

About this clonotype itself: The DNA is left out, because the CDR3 cannot be placed on it with certainty; the CDR3 is given as TCRdb lists it. The rearrangement joins TRBV29-1 to TRBJ1-2; the table gives TRBD1 as D, unverified against the DNA. Ends included, the CDR3 has 13 residues. The germline V gene has CDR1 SQVTM and CDR2 ANQGSEA. CDR3 in amino acids: CSVAQGAEDGCTF.

This clonotype was seen a single time. At one boundary the junction diverges from the germline segment, which might be a read error. This sequence joins TRBV5-1 and TRBJ1-1, with TRBD1 identical over 7 bases. The CDR3 is 14 amino acids. The germline gives CDR1 SGHRS, CDR2 YFSETQ. CDR3 sequence (DNA): TGCGCCAACAGCTTGGGGACAGCTAACACTGAAGCTTTCTTT. Its translation: CANSLGTANTEAFF. The whole variable domain, remainder taken from reference TRBV5-1 and TRBJ1-1, is KAGVTQTPRYLIKTRGQQVTLSCSPISGHRSVSWYQQTPGQGLQFLFEYFSETQRNKGNFPGRFSGRQFSNSRSEMNVSTLELGDSALYLCANSLGTANTEAFFGQGTRLTVV.

This clonotype was observed a few times. This chain joins TRBV10-3 and TRBJ2-5; D might be TRBD1 or TRBD2, each matching 5 bases. CDR3 length: 13 residues. Trimming left V 7 bases short and J 5 bases short, with 14 bases between. Germline loops: CDR1 ENHRY, CDR2 SYGVKD. CDR3 protein: CAINPGPGETQYF. CDR3 sequence (DNA): TGTGCCATCAATCCGGGACCCGGGGAGACCCAGTACTTC.

This clonotype turned up a few times. The chain combines TRBV2 with TRBJ1-5; 9 bases fit TRBD1. CDR1 and CDR2 from the germline V gene are SNHLY and FYNNEI. The V segment lost 6 bases and the J segment 4 bases; nucleotides outside the gene matches: 7. The CDR3 is 15 amino acids. This CDR3 is CASRALGQGNQPQHF. Written as DNA, the CDR3 is TGTGCCAGCAGGGCGTTGGGACAGGGTAATCAGCCCCAGCATTTT.

Of note for this clonotype: The CDR3 does not close with the conserved phenylalanine or tryptophan, likely indicating a read error. This chain uses TRBV6-2 or TRBV6-3 with TRBJ2-3; 7 bases match TRBD2. Germline values: CDR1 MNHEY, CDR2 SVGEGT. The CDR3 length is 14 residues. J was trimmed by 2 bases and V by 6 bases; bases with no gene match: 5. CDR3 loop: CASRSGIFTDTQYL. The DNA of the CDR3 is TGTGCCAGCAGAAGCGGGATTTTCACAGATACGCAGTATCTT.

This clonotype was detected many times. Germline and junction disagree at one end, which may indicate a read error. V is TRBV10-3 and J is TRBJ1-5; D unresolved. Germline V gene sequence: CDR1 ENHRY, CDR2 SYGVKD. The CDR3 is 14 residues long. The CDR3 loop reads CAIAETTVNLPQHF. The CDR3 DNA is TGTGCCATCGCAGAGACTACAGTCAATCTGCCCCAGCATTTT.

With respect to this clonotype: At one end, the junction sequence differs from germline, possibly due to a read error. V is TRBV28 and J is TRBJ2-1, with TRBD2 matching 14 bases. This CDR3 contains 15 residues. CDR1 MDHEN and CDR2 SYDVKM come from the germline V gene. CDR3: CAGSLETSGRDEQFF. The CDR3 DNA reads as TGTGCCGGCAGTTTGGAGACTAGCGGGAGGGATGAGCAGTTCTTC.

Concerning this clonotype itself: One base away lies a much larger clone, so this may be a sequencing read error. V gene TRBV28 combines with J gene TRBJ2-7, with 8 bases identical to TRBD1. V shed 9 bases, J shed 2 bases, and the junction held 9 bases outside the gene matches. The CDR3 spans 14 residues. From germline, CDR1 is MDHEN and CDR2 SYDVKM. The CDR3: CARAMDRVTYEQYF. The CDR3, as DNA: TGTGCCAGGGCCATGGACAGGGTCACCTACGAGCAGTACTTC.

Regarding this clonotype: An end of the junction differs from the germline gene, which may be a read error. The chain recombines TRBV6-5 with TRBJ2-1; TRBD2 might be the D (6 bases). The CDR3 length is 14 residues. Germline V gives CDR1 MNHEY, CDR2 SVGAGI. The CDR3 reads CVSSYAGTPNEQFF. CDR3 sequence (DNA): TGTGTCAGCAGTTACGCCGGGACTCCCAATGAGCAGTTCTTC.

Remarks on this clonotype: Relative to the germline gene, one junction end is altered; a read error may explain this. The chain carries TRBV12-3 or TRBV12-4 and TRBJ2-2, with 10 bases fitting TRBD2. The CDR3 is 15 residues long. CDR3 in amino acids: CASRSGLAVTRELFF. CDR3 nucleotides: TGTGCCAGCAGATCTGGACTAGCGGTCACCCGGGAGCTGTTTTTT.

This clonotype showed up many times. The chain joins TRBV30 to TRBJ2-5; D not resolved. The V gene's germline CDR1 is GTSNPN and CDR2 SVGIG (reference sequence). The CDR3 runs 14 residues. V was cut by 5 bases and J by 4 bases, with 17 bases left in between. This CDR3 reads CAWGAGSDGETQYF. The DNA for the CDR3 is TGTGCCTGGGGAGCCGGGTCCGATGGAGAGACCCAGTACTTC.